One sample yielded the 6 T cell receptor beta chains listed below, sequenced in a study of CD8 T cells in Susac syndrome. Random-hexamer reverse transcription was applied to about 0.45 to 1 ug RNA. Using its own MiXCR run on the immunoSEQ multiplex PCR reads, TCRdb lists one record per CDR3 protein. The repertoire consists of about 120,000 distinct CDR3 sequences, with over 90% occurring once and the leading ten covering 0.12% to 0.15%. Sequences were obtained from CD4+ T cells from PBMCs. Source of these receptors: a human donor with Susac syndrome.

CDR3 nucleotides: TGCAGCGGCGTGGGACAGGAGTACGAGCAGTACTTC. It codes for CSGVGQEYEQYF. This chain connects TRBV29-1 to TRBJ2-7; 8 bases map to TRBD1. The CDR3 sequence is 12 residues long. After removal of 7 bases from V and 4 bases from J, the junction contained 6 bases not matched to a gene. Germline assignment: CDR1 SQVTM and CDR2 ANQGSEA.

The chain links TRBV6-6 to TRBJ2-7; 7 bases match TRBD1. The CDR3 length is 15 residues. The germline gives CDR1 MNHNY, CDR2 SVGAGI (reference sequence). The trim removed 2 bases at V and 0 bases at J, leaving 4 bases unmatched. The CDR3 DNA follows: TGTGCCAGCAGTTACGCCCAGGGGGTCTCCTACGAGCAGTACTTC. This gives the protein CASSYAQGVSYEQYF.

The chain uses TRBV3-1 and TRBJ2-6; D is undetermined. CDR1 LGHDT and CDR2 YNNKEL come from the germline V gene (reference sequence). Trimming removed 2 bases at V and 4 bases at J, with 9 bases between. The CDR3 sequence is 15 residues long. The CDR3 nucleotides read TGTGCCAGCAGCCAAACTGTACGCGGGGCCAACGTCCTGACTTTC. Translating gives CASSQTVRGANVLTF.

V usage is TRBV3-1 and J usage is TRBJ2-7; 8 positions match TRBD2. CDR3 length: 17 residues. V lost 0 bases, J lost 1 base, and 8 bases stayed unmatched. From germline, CDR1 is LGHDT and CDR2 YNNKEL (reference sequence). The CDR3 DNA is TGTGCCAGCAGCCAAGAAAGATGGGCGGGAGGATCCTACGAGCAGTACTTC. This sequence encodes CASSQERWAGGSYEQYF.

The V call is TRBV15, the J call TRBJ1-1, with D possibly TRBD1 on 5 matching bases. Germline CDR1 and CDR2: LNHNV and YYDKDF (reference sequence). Trimming removed 0 bases from V and 6 bases from J, with 14 bases in between. This CDR3 has 15 amino acids. In DNA form, the CDR3 reads TGTGCCACCAGCAGAGACCCAGATCGGGGGTCTGAAGCTTTCTTT. It translates to CATSRDPDRGSEAFF.

The V and J genes are TRBV11-2 and TRBJ2-3; 9 bases agree with TRBD1. V trimming: 7 bases; J trimming: 2 bases; junction bases outside the gene matches: 7. The CDR3 is made up of 15 amino acids. Germline CDR1 is SGHAT and CDR2 is FQNNGV. CDR3: CASNEQGAATDTQYF. In DNA, the CDR3 is TGTGCCAGCAACGAACAGGGGGCGGCCACAGATACGCAGTATTTT.